Here is one T cell receptor (beta chain) with its context. The antigen remains undetermined. CDR3 size: 15 residues. Trimming removed 1 base from V and 0 bases from J, with 11 bases in between. Looked up from germline, CDR1 is SGHRS and CDR2 is YFSETQ. The data originate from a study of long-term antiretroviral therapy in people with HIV. Looking at the study overall: About a decade before 2015, the earliest samples were taken when ART was typically delayed.

No fewer than two post-ART and no fewer than one pre-ART PBMC samples existed for each donor. The study, taken as a whole, reports: After ART, diversity increased yet remained lower than transplant donor controls.

Survey-level resolution applied to immunoSEQ assay v3.0. Assay used: immunoSEQ multiplex PCR; TCRdb lists only in-frame clones, some missing. The table has around 13,000 clones, 83% seen once. J is TRBJ2-7 and V is TRBV5-1; D gene uncertain. This TCR came from a man aged 40-55 years with HIV. Sequencing was performed on unsorted PBMCs, taken 3.4 years after starting antiretroviral therapy. The CDR3 loop reads CASSLSTDFSYEQYF. CDR3 nucleotides: TGCGCCAGCAGCTTGAGCACCGACTTCTCCTACGAGCAGTACTTC. The full variable domain, completed using reference TRBV5-1 and TRBJ2-7, is KAGVTQTPRYLIKTRGQQVTLSCSPISGHRSVSWYQQTPGQGLQFLFEYFSETQRNKGNFPGRFSGRQFSNSRSEMNVSTLELGDSALYLCASSLSTDFSYEQYFGPGTRLTVT.